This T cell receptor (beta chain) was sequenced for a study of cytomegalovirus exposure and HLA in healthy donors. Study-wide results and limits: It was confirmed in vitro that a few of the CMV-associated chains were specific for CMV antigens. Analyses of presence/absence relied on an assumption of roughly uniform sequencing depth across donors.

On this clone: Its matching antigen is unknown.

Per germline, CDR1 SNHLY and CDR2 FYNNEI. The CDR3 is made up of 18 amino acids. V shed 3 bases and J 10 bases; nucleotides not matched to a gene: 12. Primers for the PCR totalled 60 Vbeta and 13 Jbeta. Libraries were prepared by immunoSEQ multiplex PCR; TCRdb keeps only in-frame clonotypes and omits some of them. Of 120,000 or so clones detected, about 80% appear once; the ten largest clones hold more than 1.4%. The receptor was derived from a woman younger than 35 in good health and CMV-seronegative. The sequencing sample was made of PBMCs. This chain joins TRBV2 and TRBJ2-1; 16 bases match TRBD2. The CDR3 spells CASSEMGLAGGGPWEQFF. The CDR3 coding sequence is TGTGCCAGCAGTGAGATGGGACTAGCGGGAGGGGGCCCATGGGAGCAGTTCTTC.